The clone carrying this T cell receptor beta chain occurred a few times. This sample is drawn from a study of blood T cell repertoires in COVID-19. Looking at the study overall: Sources were T cells, B-cell-depleted T cells, or PBMCs; the material itself was cDNA or gDNA.

TCRdb keeps only in-frame clones here, not all; method: immunoSEQ multiplex PCR. This sample carries about 230,000 clones, 80% to 85% of them seen once, and the ten largest clones take roughly 18%. Per the germline V gene, CDR1 is MNHEY and CDR2 is SVGAGI. V lost 5 bases and J lost 2; bases outside the gene matches: 8. CDR3 length equals 15 residues. Sequenced material: peripheral blood. The receptor comes from a woman older than 75 with active or convalescent COVID-19. The rearrangement links TRBV6-5 to TRBJ1-1; TRBD1 agrees at 7 bases. The chain's CDR3 is CASSKPGQPNTEAFF. In DNA form, the CDR3 reads TGTGCCAGCAGTAAACCGGGACAGCCAAACACTGAAGCTTTCTTT.